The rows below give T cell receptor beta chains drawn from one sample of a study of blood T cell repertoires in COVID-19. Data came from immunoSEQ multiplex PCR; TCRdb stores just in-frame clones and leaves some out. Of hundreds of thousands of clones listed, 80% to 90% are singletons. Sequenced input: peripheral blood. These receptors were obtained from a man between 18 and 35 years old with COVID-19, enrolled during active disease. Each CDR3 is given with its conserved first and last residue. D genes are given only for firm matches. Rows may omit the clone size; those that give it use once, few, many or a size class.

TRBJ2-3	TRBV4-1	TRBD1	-	TGCGCCAGCAGCCAAGGGGACGACAGGGGACGCACAGATACGCAGTATTTT	CASSQGDDRGRTDTQYF
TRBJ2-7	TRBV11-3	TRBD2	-	TGTGCCAGCAGCTTTCGAGCGGGAGGATGGGTTAACTACGAGCAGTACTTC	CASSFRAGGWVNYEQYF
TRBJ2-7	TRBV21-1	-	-	TGTGCCAGCAGCAAAGGGGGCGACGAGCAGTACTTC	CASSKGGDEQYF
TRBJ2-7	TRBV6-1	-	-	TGTGCCAGCAGTGAAACCGGGACAACATCCTACGAGCAGTACTTC	CASSETGTTSYEQYF
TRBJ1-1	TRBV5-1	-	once	TGCGCCAGCAGCTTGGAAGCGCCCATGAACACTGAAGCTTTCTTT	CASSLEAPMNTEAFF
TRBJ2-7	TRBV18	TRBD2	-	TGTGCCAGCTCCCCCCGGACTAGCGGGCGGTCCTACGAGCAGTACTTC	CASSPRTSGRSYEQYF
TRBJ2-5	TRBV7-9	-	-	TGTGCCAGCAGCCCCTCACTTAAAGAGACCCAGTACTTC	CASSPSLKETQYF
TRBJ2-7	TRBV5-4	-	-	TGTGCCAGCAGCTTGAATCTACAGGGGACTTACGAGCAGTACTTC	CASSLNLQGTYEQYF
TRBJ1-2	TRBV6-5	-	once	TGTGCCAGCAGTCCCAAGGATGGGGGGAGCTATGGCTACACCTTC	CASSPKDGGSYGYTF
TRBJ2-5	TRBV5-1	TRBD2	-	TGCGCCAGCAGCCTGGGACTAGCGGATGAAGAGACCCAGTACTTC	CASSLGLADEETQYF
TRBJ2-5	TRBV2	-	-	TGTGCCAGCAGTGAAGCTAACAGCCAAGAGACCCAGTACTTC	CASSEANSQETQYF
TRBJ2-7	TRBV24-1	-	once	TGTGCCACCAGTGATGTGGGAAAGGGCGGGAAATCCTACGAGCAGTACTTC	CATSDVGKGGKSYEQYF
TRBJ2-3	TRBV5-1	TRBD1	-	TGCGCCAGCACCTTCTCAGGGGGAGAGGCAGATACGCAGTATTTT	CASTFSGGEADTQYF
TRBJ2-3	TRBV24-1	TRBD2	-	TGTGCCACCAGTGATTCGACTAGCGAGAACACAGATACGCAGTATTTT	CATSDSTSENTDTQYF
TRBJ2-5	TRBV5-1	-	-	TGCGCCAGCAGCCCAAGGACTACAAAAGAGACCCAGTACTTC	CASSPRTTKETQYF
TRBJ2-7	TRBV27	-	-	TGTGCCAGCAGTTTCGGGAGCGAGCAGTACTTC	CASSFGSEQYF
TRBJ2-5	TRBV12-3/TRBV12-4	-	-	TGTGCCAGCAGTTTCCTGGGCCCAAAGACCCAGTACTTC	CASSFLGPKTQYF
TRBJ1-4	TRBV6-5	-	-	TGTGCCACCAAATCAGGGGTTACTAATGAAAAACTGTTTTTT	CATKSGVTNEKLFF
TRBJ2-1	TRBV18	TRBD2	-	TGTGCCAGCTCACCACCGATGGCACTAGCGGGAAACAATGAGCAGTTCTTC	CASSPPMALAGNNEQFF
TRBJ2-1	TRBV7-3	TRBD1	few	TGTGCCAGCAGCTCAACAGGGGGCTCCTACAATGAGCAGTTCTTC	CASSSTGGSYNEQFF
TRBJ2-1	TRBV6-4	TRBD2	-	TGTGCCAGCAGCAAGACTAGCGGGGTAAGCAGCTCCTACAATGAGCAGTTCTTC	CASSKTSGVSSSYNEQFF
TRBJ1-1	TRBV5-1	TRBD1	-	TGCGCCAGCAGCTTGGGACAGGGAGGCACTGAAGCTTTCTTT	CASSLGQGGTEAFF
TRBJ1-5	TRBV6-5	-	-	TGTGCCAGCAGAGCCGACACAATACAGCCCCAGCATTTT	CASRADTIQPQHF
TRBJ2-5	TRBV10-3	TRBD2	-	TGTGCCATCAGTGAGTTATCACTAGCGGACGAAGAGACCCAGTACTTC	CAISELSLADEETQYF
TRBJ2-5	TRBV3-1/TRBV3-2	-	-	TGTGCCAGCAGCCAAGATCTACGGGGGGCCCGGGGGACCCAGTACTTC	CASSQDLRGARGTQYF
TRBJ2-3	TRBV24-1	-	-	TGTGCCACCAGGTCTGGGGGCGAATATGTTCCGGGGGATACGCAGTATTTT	CATRSGGEYVPGDTQYF
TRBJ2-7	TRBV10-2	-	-	TGCGCCAGCAGGGGTCTCGCGGGGACGTACTACGAGCAGTACTTC	CASRGLAGTYYEQYF
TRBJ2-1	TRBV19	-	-	TGTGCCAGTAGTTGGGCTGGCAATGAGCAGTTCTTC	CASSWAGNEQFF
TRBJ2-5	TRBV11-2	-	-	TGTGCCAGCAGCTTATATGGGTCGCGGGCGGAGACCCAGTACTTC	CASSLYGSRAETQYF
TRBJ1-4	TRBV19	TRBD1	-	TGTGCCAGCCACCGGGACAGTAATAATGAAAAACTGTTTTTT	CASHRDSNNEKLFF
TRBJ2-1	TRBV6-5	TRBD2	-	TGTGCCAGCAGCCCCGCGGCGGGGGGTAATAATGAGCAGTTCTTC	CASSPAAGGNNEQFF
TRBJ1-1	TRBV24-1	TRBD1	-	TGTGCCACCTACAGGGGAACTGAAGCTTTCTTT	CATYRGTEAFF
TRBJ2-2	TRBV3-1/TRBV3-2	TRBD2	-	TGTGCCAGCAGCCGAGCGGGGGGCCAGACCGGGGAGCTGTTTTTT	CASSRAGGQTGELFF
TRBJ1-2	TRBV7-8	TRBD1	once	TGTGCCAGCAGCAATAGTGCAGGGGGCCCCTATGGCTACACCTTC	CASSNSAGGPYGYTF
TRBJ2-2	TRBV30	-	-	TGTGCCTGGAGAACCGGGATAAGGGGGACCGGGGAGCTGTTTTTT	CAWRTGIRGTGELFF
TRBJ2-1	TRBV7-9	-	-	TGTGCCAGCAGCTCGGGTTACAATGAGCAGTTCTTC	CASSSGYNEQFF
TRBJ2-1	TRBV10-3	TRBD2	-	TGTGCCATCGCACTAGCGGGAGGGAATAATGAGCAGTTCTTC	CAIALAGGNNEQFF
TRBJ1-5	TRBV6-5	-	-	TGTGCCAGCAGTTCCACCAAGGGACTGCTCGAGCCCCAGCATTTT	CASSSTKGLLEPQHF
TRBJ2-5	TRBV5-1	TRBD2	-	TGCGCCAGCAGCTCCGGACTAGCGGGGCAAGAGACCCAGTACTTC	CASSSGLAGQETQYF
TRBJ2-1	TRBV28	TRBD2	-	TGTGCCAGCAGTTTATGGGCTAGCGGTTTATCCTACAATGAGCAGTTCTTC	CASSLWASGLSYNEQFF
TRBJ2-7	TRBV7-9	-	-	TGTGCCAGCAGCTCTCAGGGTTCTCCCGAGCAGTACTTC	CASSSQGSPEQYF
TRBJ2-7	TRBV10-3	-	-	TGTGCCGCAGGGGCGCACGGAAGCGAGCAGTACTTC	CAAGAHGSEQYF
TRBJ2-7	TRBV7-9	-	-	TGTGCCAGCAGCATGTCAGGGGTGTACGAGCAGTACTTC	CASSMSGVYEQYF
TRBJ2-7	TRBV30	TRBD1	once	TGTGCCTGGGACAGGGTATACGAGCAGTACTTC	CAWDRVYEQYF
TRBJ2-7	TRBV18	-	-	TGTGCCAGCTCGGCAGGGGCCTGGTACGAGCAGTACTTC	CASSAGAWYEQYF
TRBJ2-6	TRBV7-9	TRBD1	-	TGTGCCAGCAGCCGGGGACAGGCTGACTCTGGGGCCAACGTCCTGACTTTC	CASSRGQADSGANVLTF
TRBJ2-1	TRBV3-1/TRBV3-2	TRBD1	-	TGTGCCAGCAGCCAAGAAAGGGGGCGCGACGATGAGCAGTTCTTC	CASSQERGRDDEQFF
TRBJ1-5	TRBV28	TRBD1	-	TGTGTGACAGGGGGCCAGGGCAATCAGCCCCAGCATTTT	CVTGGQGNQPQHF
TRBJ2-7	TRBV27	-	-	TGTGCCAGCAGACCGGGAGCCTACTACGAGCAGTACTTC	CASRPGAYYEQYF
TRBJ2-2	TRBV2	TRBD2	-	TGTGCCAGCAGAACAGGCGGGAGAAACACCGGGGAGCTGTTTTTT	CASRTGGRNTGELFF
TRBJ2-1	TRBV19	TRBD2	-	TGTGCCAGTCGTAGCGGGGGGGCATTTGGGAATGAGCAGTTCTTC	CASRSGGAFGNEQFF
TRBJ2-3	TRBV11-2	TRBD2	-	TGTGCCAGCAGCTACAGCGGGAGTGGCACAGATACGCAGTATTTT	CASSYSGSGTDTQYF
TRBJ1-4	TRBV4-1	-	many	TGCGCCAGCAGCCAACCCCAGGGTGTGTCTAATGAAAAACTGTTTTTT	CASSQPQGVSNEKLFF
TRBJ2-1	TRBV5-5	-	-	TGTGCCAGCAGCTCGGATGACAGGCCGACCTACAATGAGCAGTTCTTC	CASSSDDRPTYNEQFF